This passage covers 24 T cell receptor beta chains from one sample sequenced in a study of PD-1 blockade in mismatch repair-deficient tumors. Repertoires were generated with immunoSEQ multiplex PCR, while TCRdb's copy carries only in-frame clones and drops some. The table records tens of thousands of clones, around 80% of them present only once. The material sequenced was peripheral blood, taken 4 weeks after starting pembrolizumab. These receptors were taken from an adult with mismatch repair-deficient cancer.

The rearrangement links TRBV7-9 to TRBJ1-3; D is unclear. The CDR3 covers 12 residues. V was trimmed by 3 bases and J by 4 bases, leaving 4 bases between them. CDR1 and CDR2 from the germline V gene are SEHNR and FQNEAQ (reference sequence). DNA for the CDR3: TGTGCCAGCAGCTTTTCGGGAAACACCATATATTTT. The encoded protein is CASSFSGNTIYF.

The chain has TRBV6-6 and TRBJ2-7; a possible D gene is TRBD1 (5 bases). The CDR3 length is 13 residues. V shed 7 bases and J shed 2 bases, with 12 bases lying between them. Looked up from germline, CDR1 is MNHNY and CDR2 is SVGAGI (reference sequence). DNA for the CDR3: TGTGCCAGCACTCACAGACAGACCTACGAGCAGTACTTC. Translated, it gives CASTHRQTYEQYF.

The chain combines TRBV11-2 with TRBJ2-1, with TRBD2 matching 11 bases. V lost 1 base, J lost 1 base, and 9 bases stayed unmatched. CDR1 SGHAT and CDR2 FQNNGV come from the germline V gene. CDR3 length equals 19 residues. In DNA form, the CDR3 reads TGTGCCAGCAGCTTAGGAAGAAAAATAGCGGGGGGGTCCTACAATGAGCAGTTCTTC. This sequence encodes CASSLGRKIAGGSYNEQFF.

The V and J genes are TRBV5-1 and TRBJ1-1, with 7 bases matching TRBD1. In germline, CDR1 is SGHRS, CDR2 YFSETQ. The CDR3 extends over 14 amino acids. The junction had 3 bases not matched to a gene; V was cut back by 4 bases and J by 0 bases. CDR3 protein: CASSQGQVNTEAFF. The CDR3 DNA follows: TGCGCCAGCAGCCAAGGACAGGTGAACACTGAAGCTTTCTTT.

This clone turned up a few times. This chain connects TRBV9 to TRBJ1-2; the D gene is possibly TRBD1 (5 bases). Germline V CDR1 and CDR2: SGDLS, YYNGEE. This CDR3 contains 14 residues. Trimming pared 0 bases from V and 5 bases from J, leaving 11 bases between. The CDR3 region is CASSVGSGQYGYTF. The DNA of the CDR3 is TGTGCCAGCAGCGTAGGTTCAGGGCAATATGGCTACACCTTC.

This clone occurred once. The rearrangement uses TRBV7-9 and TRBJ2-2; D gene uncertain. The ends were cut back, 6 bases at V and 0 bases at J, with 5 bases in the middle. The CDR3 spans 13 residues. Germline CDR1 is SEHNR and CDR2 is FQNEAQ (reference sequence). The CDR3 DNA sequence: TGTGCCAGCAGACCCGCGAACACCGGGGAGCTGTTTTTT. This sequence encodes CASRPANTGELFF.

The chain recombines TRBV5-1 with TRBJ2-5; TRBD1 agrees at 8 bases. Near its end, the DNA agrees better with TRBJ2-7, so the J call may be wrong. This CDR3 is built from 15 residues. Germline assignment: CDR1 SGHRS and CDR2 YFSETQ. The CDR3 DNA follows: TGCGCCAGCAGCTTTGGGCTAGGACAGGGCTACGAGCAGTACTTC. Translated: CASSFGLGQGYEQYF.

This clone turned up a few times. The DNA for the CDR3 is TGTGCCAGCAGTTCCACCGACATTGGCACTGAAGCTTTCTTT. Its translation is CASSSTDIGTEAFF. This chain joins TRBV6-5 and TRBJ1-1; D unresolved. V lost 4 bases to trimming and J lost 4 bases, with 13 bases between them. Germline V lookup: CDR1 MNHEY, CDR2 SVGAGI. The CDR3 loop spans 14 amino acids.

This sequence joins TRBV18 and TRBJ1-1; 10 bases align to TRBD1. The germline V gene encodes CDR1 KGHSH and CDR2 LQKENI. Trimming at V came to 4 bases and at J to 5 bases, leaving 10 bases not matched to a gene. CDR3 length: 16 residues. The CDR3 bases are TGTGCCAGCTCACTTCCCCCGGACAGGGGGTGGACTGAAGCTTTCTTT. This codes for CASSLPPDRGWTEAFF.

The chain links TRBV19 to TRBJ1-4; D unclear. Germline V CDR1 and CDR2: LNHDA, SQIVND (reference sequence). The CDR3 is 15 amino acids. V lost 4 bases to trimming and J lost 4 bases, with 13 bases between them. CDR3 in amino acids: CASSKRVRINEKLFF. The DNA of the CDR3 is TGTGCCAGTAGTAAAAGGGTACGGATTAATGAAAAACTGTTTTTT.

This clone was observed once. The rearrangement uses TRBV19 and TRBJ1-5; maybe TRBD1 (5 bases). Germline-derived CDR1 and CDR2 are LNHDA and SQIVND (reference sequence). This CDR3 spans 15 amino acids. Trimming shortened V by 0 bases and J by 7 bases, and 13 bases separated the two germline ends. The CDR3 bases are TGTGCCAGTAGTATAGATCCAACAGGAAGGCAGCCCCAGCATTTT. Its translation: CASSIDPTGRQPQHF. Variable domain in full (rest from reference TRBV19 and TRBJ1-5): DGGITQSPKYLFRKEGQNVTLSCEQNLNHDAMYWYRQDPGQGLRLIYYSQIVNDFQKGDIAEGYSVSREKKESFPLTVTSAQKNPTAFYLCASSIDPTGRQPQHFGDGTRLSIL.

The chain employs TRBV7-8 and TRBJ2-7, with 10 positions matching TRBD2. The CDR3 is made up of 15 amino acids. Trimming removed 2 bases from V and 5 bases from J; junction bases left unmatched: 6. In germline, CDR1 is SGHVS, CDR2 FQNEAQ. The CDR3 here is CASSLLLAGSNEQYF. Here the CDR3 DNA reads TGTGCCAGCAGCTTACTACTAGCGGGAAGCAACGAGCAGTACTTC.

The chain links TRBV14 to TRBJ1-3; unclear D gene. Germline CDR1 and CDR2: SGHDN and FVKESK. The V gene lost 3 bases and the J gene lost 7 bases, with 13 bases spanning the gap. The CDR3 loop spans 14 amino acids. The CDR3 DNA follows: TGTGCCAGCAGCCACGGAGGGTCCGGGAACACCATATATTTT. It codes for CASSHGGSGNTIYF.

This clone has more than one count but fewer than ten. The rearrangement uses TRBV7-2 and TRBJ2-7; TRBD2 matches 9 bases. Germline-derived CDR1 and CDR2 are SGHTA and FQGNSA. Trimming removed 2 bases from V and 3 bases from J; junction bases left unmatched: 5. The CDR3 consists of 15 residues. CDR3 residues: CASSLWREGDYEQYF. CDR3 DNA: TGTGCCAGCAGCTTATGGCGGGAGGGGGACTACGAGCAGTACTTC.

The chain carries TRBV7-9 and TRBJ2-3; D is unresolved. The CDR3 sequence is 11 residues long. Trimming removed 4 bases at V and 4 bases at J, with 3 bases between. Germline V gene data show CDR1 as SEHNR and CDR2 as FQNEAQ (reference sequence). This CDR3 is CASSSADTQYF. The CDR3 DNA reads TGTGCCAGCAGCTCCGCAGATACGCAGTATTTT.

This clone was recorded at least ten times. This chain links TRBV5-6 with TRBJ2-7; D possibly uses TRBD1 or TRBD2 (5 bases each). Germline CDR1 is SGHDT and CDR2 is YYEEEE. CDR3 length equals 15 residues. Trimming stripped 0 bases from V and 5 bases from J, with 15 bases between. CDR3 nucleotides: TGTGCCAGCAGCTTGGCCGGGACCGCAAATGACGAGCAGTACTTC. This codes for CASSLAGTANDEQYF.

The chain recombines TRBV20-1 with TRBJ2-1; a possible D gene is TRBD2 (6 bases). The CDR3 spans 11 residues. With 6 bases removed from V and 9 bases from J, the gap between germline ends came to 12 bases. Germline V gene lookup returns CDR1 DFQATT and CDR2 SNEGSKA (reference sequence). The CDR3 DNA sequence: TGCAGTGCGGACTACCAAGGTGAGCAGTTCTTC. It codes for CSADYQGEQFF.

The CDR3 here is CASSFRAQEGDWVIYNEQFF. Here the CDR3 DNA reads TGTGCCAGCAGCTTCCGCGCCCAAGAGGGGGACTGGGTTATATACAATGAGCAGTTCTTC. J is TRBJ2-1 and V is TRBV13; D tentatively fits TRBD1 or TRBD2 (6 bases each). Germline V lookup: CDR1 PRHDT, CDR2 FYEKMQ (reference sequence). Trimming took off 3 bases at V and 4 bases at J, with 28 bases between the two ends. CDR3 size: 20 residues.

The chain is built from TRBV6-1 and TRBJ1-1; D is possibly TRBD1 (5 bases). Per the germline V gene, CDR1 is MNHNS and CDR2 is SASEGT. The CDR3 covers 15 residues. The V end was cut by 6 bases, the J end by 1 base, with 15 bases between. Here the CDR3 reads CASRREGNWNTEAFF. Here the CDR3 DNA reads TGTGCCAGCAGGAGGGAGGGGAATTGGAACACTGAAGCTTTCTTT.

The CDR3 loop is CASSFNGGLVYEQYF. In nucleotides, the CDR3 is TGTGCCAGCAGCTTTAATGGTGGACTAGTCTACGAGCAGTACTTC. The chain has TRBV7-3 and TRBJ2-7; 7 bases fit TRBD2. The CDR3 is made up of 15 amino acids. The ends lost 3 bases at V and 3 bases at J; junction bases unmatched: 8. Per germline, CDR1 SGHTA and CDR2 FQGTGA.

The gene calls are TRBV6-5 and TRBJ2-1; 11 bases are a match to TRBD2. The CDR3 has 14 residues. Germline lookup yields CDR1 MNHEY and CDR2 SVGAGI. V gave up 6 bases and J gave up 5 bases; unmatched junction bases: 3. CDR3 sequence reads: CASRGLAENNEQFF. Here the CDR3 DNA reads TGTGCCAGCAGGGGACTAGCGGAAAACAATGAGCAGTTCTTC.

The J gene is TRBJ2-2, the V gene TRBV9; D ambiguous. Trimming removed 4 bases at V and 7 bases at J, with 14 bases between. The germline V gene encodes CDR1 SGDLS and CDR2 YYNGEE. The CDR3 is 14 residues long. CDR3 DNA sequence: TGTGCCAGCAGCAAAGGGCTTGAGGTCGGGGAGCTGTTTTTT. Translated, it gives CASSKGLEVGELFF.

The V gene is TRBV19, the J gene TRBJ2-7, with 12 nucleotides matching TRBD1. The CDR3 runs to 15 residues. The V gene's germline CDR1 is LNHDA and CDR2 SQIVND (reference sequence). With V trimmed by 4 bases and J by 5 bases, 6 bases remained unmatched. CDR3 region: CASSNRDRGLNEQYF. The CDR3 DNA is TGTGCCAGTAGTAACCGGGACAGGGGGCTGAACGAGCAGTACTTC.

The rearrangement joins TRBV5-1 to TRBJ2-1; 8 bases fit TRBD2. The V gene's germline CDR1 is SGHRS and CDR2 YFSETQ. The CDR3 loop spans 21 amino acids. V gave up 1 base and J gave up 0 bases; unmatched junction bases: 18. CDR3 residues: CASSLRRELAGLRVSYNEQFF. Here the CDR3 DNA reads TGCGCCAGCAGCTTGAGGAGGGAGCTAGCGGGCTTACGCGTCTCCTACAATGAGCAGTTCTTC.